What follows are 26 T cell receptor beta chains derived from one specimen sequenced in a study of response to subunit inactivated influenza vaccine. TCRdb re-analysed the RT-PCR reads in MiXCR, keeping a single row per CDR3 protein. Among 550,000 to 800,000 distinct CDR3 sequences listed, 15% to 18% were seen once. The material sequenced was PBMCs from blood, taken approximately 13 days after vaccination. The source of these receptors is a middle-aged man who received an inactivated influenza vaccine.

There are a few counts of this clonotype. This sequence joins TRBV5-1 and TRBJ2-1; D unclear. The CDR3 totals 14 residues. CDR1 and CDR2 (germline): SGHRS, YFSETQ. Trimming removed 6 bases from V and 0 bases from J, with 10 bases in between. The CDR3 sequence: CASKTSSSYNEQFF. In nucleotides, the CDR3 is TGCGCCAGCAAGACATCGAGCTCCTACAATGAGCAGTTCTTC.

This clonotype was detected ten times or more. V and J are TRBV6-6 and TRBJ1-5; 9 bases map to TRBD1. The ends lost 4 bases at V and 5 bases at J; junction bases unmatched: 0. This CDR3 spans 13 amino acids. The germline V gene encodes CDR1 MNHNY and CDR2 SVGAGI (reference sequence). The CDR3 sequence is CASSWTGDQPQHF. DNA of the CDR3: TGTGCCAGCAGTTGGACAGGGGATCAGCCCCAGCATTTT.

This clonotype was observed many times. The chain joins TRBV7-2 to TRBJ2-5; 12 bases are a match to TRBD2. CDR3 length: 17 amino acids. CDR1 and CDR2 (germline): SGHTA, FQGNSA. Trimming at V came to 3 bases and at J to 4 bases, leaving 9 bases not matched to a gene. The CDR3 coding sequence is TGTGCCAGCAGCTTGACTAGCGGGAGTAGAGGGGGAGAGACCCAGTACTTC. Residues: CASSLTSGSRGGETQYF.

V is TRBV24-1 and J is TRBJ1-1, with D possibly TRBD1 on 6 matching bases. V lost 7 bases and J lost 4, with 12 bases in between. This CDR3 is built from 13 residues. Germline V gene data show CDR1 as KGHDR and CDR2 as SFDVKD. CDR3 protein: CATRQGALTEAFF. The CDR3 DNA reads as TGTGCCACCAGACAGGGCGCGCTCACTGAAGCTTTCTTT.

V is TRBV9 and J is TRBJ2-1; D might be TRBD2 (5 bases). CDR3 length: 14 amino acids. V dropped 0 bases and J dropped 5 bases, with 9 bases sitting between them. Germline-derived CDR1 and CDR2 are SGDLS and YYNGEE. CDR3 coding DNA: TGTGCCAGCAGCGTAGCTACGGGGAACAATGAGCAGTTCTTC. Its protein is CASSVATGNNEQFF.

This clonotype turned up a few times. The chain links TRBV7-9 to TRBJ2-1; D gene unclear. The ends were cut back, 5 bases at V and 5 bases at J, with 7 bases in the middle. Germline V gene sequence: CDR1 SEHNR, CDR2 FQNEAQ (reference sequence). The CDR3 is made up of 12 amino acids. For the CDR3, the DNA is TGTGCCAGCAGCCGGATCGACAATGAGCAGTTCTTC. This gives the protein CASSRIDNEQFF.

The gene calls are TRBV3-1 and TRBJ2-3; D gene uncertain. This CDR3 is built from 15 residues. Trimming cost V 0 bases and J 1 base, with 8 bases left between them. The germline gives CDR1 LGHDT, CDR2 YNNKEL (reference sequence). The CDR3 bases are TGTGCCAGCAGCCAAGATCCCTTGGGCACAGATACGCAGTATTTT. Its translation: CASSQDPLGTDTQYF.

In DNA form, the CDR3 reads TGTGCCAGCATGCCGGGACTCGGTGCCGGGGAGCTGTTTTTT. It yields the protein CASMPGLGAGELFF. J is TRBJ2-2 and V is TRBV3-1; D perhaps matches TRBD2 (6 bases). The V end lost 7 bases, the J end lost 6 bases, and 15 bases lay between the germline ends. There are 14 residues in the CDR3. From germline, CDR1 is LGHDT and CDR2 YNNKEL (reference sequence).

The chain carries TRBV4-2 and TRBJ2-5, with a weak D call TRBD1 (6 bases). The germline V gene has CDR1 LGHNA and CDR2 YNFKEQ. The CDR3 has 17 amino acids. V lost 1 base and J lost 0, with 15 bases in between. The CDR3 loop reads CASSQGWGGQYQETQYF. In nucleotides, the CDR3 is TGTGCCAGCAGCCAAGGTTGGGGCGGACAGTACCAAGAGACCCAGTACTTC.

The CDR3 DNA reads as TGTGCCAGCAGCTTAGGGGGTCGGGACTCCTACGAGCAGTACTTC. The encoded protein is CASSLGGRDSYEQYF. The V gene is TRBV7-2, the J gene TRBJ2-7, with a tentative D call TRBD2 (5 bases). V lost 1 base to trimming and J lost 0 bases, with 10 bases between them. Germline CDR1 reads SGHTA; CDR2 reads FQGNSA. The CDR3 consists of 15 residues.

This clonotype was observed at least ten times. The chain carries TRBV7-2 and TRBJ2-2; 7 bases are shared with TRBD1. The trim removed 2 bases at V and 4 bases at J, leaving 4 bases unmatched. The CDR3 runs 15 residues. Germline V gene lookup returns CDR1 SGHTA and CDR2 FQGNSA. The CDR3 here is CASSLLAGGTGELFF. DNA for the CDR3: TGTGCCAGCAGCTTATTAGCAGGGGGCACCGGGGAGCTGTTTTTT.

A few counts support this clonotype. This chain joins TRBV5-1 and TRBJ1-1, with TRBD1 identical over 8 bases. CDR3 length: 14 amino acids. Looked up from germline, CDR1 is SGHRS and CDR2 is YFSETQ. The ends lost 4 bases at V and 2 bases at J; junction bases unmatched: 4. The CDR3: CASSMTGVNTEAFF. The DNA for the CDR3 is TGCGCCAGCAGCATGACAGGGGTTAACACTGAAGCTTTCTTT.

The chain has TRBV13 and TRBJ2-7; D is perhaps TRBD2 (6 bases). The V gene lost 5 bases and the J gene lost 9 bases, with 20 bases spanning the gap. The CDR3 is made up of 14 amino acids. Germline CDR1 PRHDT, CDR2 FYEKMQ (reference sequence). CDR3 loop: CASSLGPGVSGQYF. CDR3 bases: TGTGCCAGCAGCCTCGGACCGGGAGTCTCGGGGCAGTACTTC. Full variable domain (missing parts from reference TRBV13 and TRBJ2-7): AAGVIQSPRHLIKEKRETATLKCYPIPRHDTVYWYQQGPGQDPQFLISFYEKMQSDKGSIPDRFSAQQFSDYHSELNMSSLELGDSALYFCASSLGPGVSGQYFGPGTRLTVT.

The gene calls are TRBV5-1 and TRBJ1-4, with D possibly matching TRBD1 (5 bases). Germline V gene lookup returns CDR1 SGHRS and CDR2 YFSETQ. This CDR3 spans 15 amino acids. V lost 0 bases and J lost 7, with 13 bases in between. The CDR3 protein is CASSLGGRVAEKLFF. In DNA, the CDR3 is TGCGCCAGCAGCTTGGGGGGCAGGGTCGCTGAAAAACTGTTTTTT.

In this sample, this clonotype turned up many times. This chain links TRBV7-9 with TRBJ2-2; D uncertain. Per the germline V gene, CDR1 is SEHNR and CDR2 is FQNEAQ (reference sequence). V was shortened by 6 bases and J by 1 base, with 6 bases between the two germline ends. The CDR3 totals 13 residues. In nucleotides, the CDR3 is TGTGCCAGCAGGGCAGGGAACACCGGGGAGCTGTTTTTT. It codes for CASRAGNTGELFF.

The table lists this clonotype with a few counts. A read error may produce the germline difference seen at one junction end. This chain joins TRBV9 and TRBJ2-2; 14 nucleotides line up with TRBD2. The germline V gene encodes CDR1 SGDLS and CDR2 YYNGEE. The CDR3 has 16 amino acids. The CDR3 loop is CASSVRGLAGVGELFF. The CDR3 DNA is TGTGCTAGCAGCGTTCGGGGACTAGCGGGAGTCGGGGAGCTGTTTTTT.

This clonotype was counted only a few times. V and J are TRBV6-2 or TRBV6-3 and TRBJ2-3; D remains ambiguous. Looked up from germline, CDR1 is MNHEY and CDR2 is SVGEGT. V was pared by 4 bases and J by 3 bases, with 8 bases between. The CDR3 is made up of 13 amino acids. The CDR3, as DNA: TGTGCCAGCAGTTGGTCAAGAACAGATACGCAGTATTTT. Translation: CASSWSRTDTQYF.

In its sample, this clonotype was seen a few times. V is TRBV20-1 and J is TRBJ2-5, with D perhaps given as TRBD1 or TRBD2 (5 bases each). The germline gives CDR1 DFQATT, CDR2 SNEGSKA (reference sequence). The CDR3 contains 12 residues. The V and J ends lost 5 bases and 5 bases respectively, with 12 bases between them. Here the CDR3 DNA reads TGCAGTGCTCATAGGGGCGGGGAGACCCAGTACTTC. Residues: CSAHRGGETQYF.

This chain joins TRBV20-1 and TRBJ1-5; 9 bases fit TRBD1. Germline V gene data show CDR1 as DFQATT and CDR2 as SNEGSKA (reference sequence). With 6 bases clipped from V and 4 bases from J, the junction kept 7 bases outside the gene matches. The CDR3 covers 14 residues. The CDR3 here is CSAASGTGNQPQHF. The CDR3 DNA reads TGCAGTGCCGCGTCCGGGACAGGGAATCAGCCCCAGCATTTT.

This clonotype was observed a handful of times. The rearrangement uses TRBV7-2 and TRBJ1-5, with D possibly matching TRBD1 (6 bases). The CDR3 contains 12 residues. CDR1 is SGHTA, CDR2 FQGNSA, per germline. The V end lost 7 bases, the J end lost 7 bases, and 11 bases lay between the germline ends. The CDR3 sequence is CASTSGGQPQHF. The CDR3 coding sequence is TGTGCCAGCACCTCGGGGGGCCAGCCCCAGCATTTT. The whole variable domain, filled in from reference TRBV7-2 and TRBJ1-5, reads GAGVSQSPSNKVTEKGKDVELRCDPISGHTALYWYRQSLGQGLEFLIYFQGNSAPDKSGLPSDRFSAERTGGSVSTLTIQRTQQEDSAVYLCASTSGGQPQHFGDGTRLSIL.

The rearrangement joins TRBV2 to TRBJ1-2; maybe TRBD1 (5 bases). The CDR3 covers 16 residues. With 4 bases removed from V and 2 bases from J, the gap between germline ends came to 17 bases. Germline CDR1 reads SNHLY; CDR2 reads FYNNEI. The chain's CDR3 is CASSVNGKGQNYGYTF. CDR3 DNA: TGTGCCAGCAGTGTGAATGGGAAGGGGCAGAACTATGGCTACACCTTC.

This clonotype turned up a few times. CDR3 sequence (DNA): TGTGCCAGCAGCTTAGCGCTGGTAGATGAGCAGTTCTTC. This codes for CASSLALVDEQFF. The chain recombines TRBV7-8 with TRBJ2-1; unclear D gene. CDR3 length: 13 residues. Germline V lookup: CDR1 SGHVS, CDR2 FQNEAQ. Trimming stripped 0 bases from V and 8 bases from J, with 8 bases between.

This clonotype has only a few counts. The V call is TRBV7-8, the J call TRBJ2-1; 12 bases fit TRBD2. The CDR3 spans 15 residues. Germline V CDR1 and CDR2: SGHVS, FQNEAQ. The trim removed 3 bases at V and 8 bases at J, leaving 5 bases unmatched. CDR3 in amino acids: CASSFSSGGAYEQFF. The DNA of the CDR3 is TGTGCCAGCAGCTTTTCTAGCGGGGGGGCATATGAGCAGTTCTTC.

The gene calls are TRBV20-1 and TRBJ2-7; 9 bases map to TRBD1. Per germline, CDR1 DFQATT and CDR2 SNEGSKA (reference sequence). V was clipped by 3 bases and J by 2 bases; unmatched bases: 8. This CDR3 contains 15 residues. The CDR3 DNA is TGCAGTGCTAGTCAAATAGGGGACAGGGCCTACGAGCAGTACTTC. Amino acids: CSASQIGDRAYEQYF.

This clonotype was seen at least ten times. This chain connects TRBV7-8 to TRBJ2-2; D is undetermined. V lost 1 base and J lost 12, with 18 bases in between. The CDR3 has 15 amino acids. CDR1 and CDR2 from the germline V gene are SGHVS and FQNEAQ. The CDR3: CASSLVIPKGVKLFF. CDR3 DNA: TGTGCCAGCAGCTTAGTCATACCCAAGGGTGTTAAGCTGTTTTTT.

This clonotype was recorded a few times. The CDR3 coding sequence is TGCAGTGCTAGTGTTCCGGCAGCCATAGGGCAGCATTTT. As protein: CSASVPAAIGQHF. The chain uses TRBV20-1 and TRBJ1-5; D unresolved. CDR3 length: 13 amino acids. Germline-derived CDR1 and CDR2 are DFQATT and SNEGSKA (reference sequence). V was clipped by 3 bases and J by 13 bases, with 19 bases between them.